One sample yielded the 8 T cell receptor beta chains listed below, sequenced in a study of response to subunit inactivated influenza vaccine. TCRdb re-called the RT-PCR reads through MiXCR, storing one row per CDR3 protein. The sample shows more than 450,000 distinct CDR3 sequences, roughly 12% of them seen only once. The data also belong to a second study, concerning T cells expressing NK-cell markers. This second study says: As the method of synthesis, 5'RACE template switching with UMIs yielded TCR beta cDNA.

This specimen consisted of PBMCs from blood, obtained on the day of vaccination. The receptor source for this set is a man aged 45 to 65 who received an inactivated influenza vaccine.

This clonotype was seen once. The chain is built from TRBV10-3 and TRBJ2-7, with TRBD2 matching over 10 bases. From germline, CDR1 is ENHRY and CDR2 SYGVKD. Trimming at V came to 6 bases and at J to 4 bases, leaving 6 bases not matched to a gene. CDR3 length: 14 amino acids. CDR3: CAISGTSGNYEQYF. The DNA for the CDR3 is TGTGCCATCAGCGGCACTAGCGGGAATTACGAGCAGTACTTC.

The rearrangement joins TRBV28 to TRBJ2-3; 7 nucleotides agree with TRBD1. V shed 8 bases and J 1 base; nucleotides not matched to a gene: 9. The CDR3 runs to 15 residues. Germline V gives CDR1 MDHEN, CDR2 SYDVKM. CDR3 in DNA: TGTGCCAGCGCCTTAGGGACAGTGGGCACAGATACGCAGTATTTT. Its translation is CASALGTVGTDTQYF.

This chain uses TRBV25-1 with TRBJ1-6; maybe TRBD1 (5 bases). V lost 4 bases and J 10 bases, leaving 14 bases between the germline ends. The germline V gene encodes CDR1 MGHDK and CDR2 SYGVNS. This CDR3 contains 14 residues. Here the CDR3 reads CASSVSGISSPLHF. The CDR3 DNA follows: TGTGCCAGCAGTGTTTCAGGGATATCCTCACCCCTCCACTTT.

This clonotype was picked up many times. V is TRBV3-1 and J is TRBJ1-2, with 9 bases that match TRBD1. Germline trimming cut 3 bases from V and 7 bases from J; bases unmatched to any gene: 0. This CDR3 spans 12 amino acids. Germline V lookup: CDR1 LGHDT, CDR2 YNNKEL (reference sequence). CDR3 in amino acids: CASSQTGGGYTF. CDR3 DNA sequence: TGTGCCAGCAGCCAGACAGGGGGTGGCTACACCTTC.

The V gene is TRBV6-2 or TRBV6-3, the J gene TRBJ1-5, with D perhaps matching TRBD1 (5 bases). This CDR3 has 15 amino acids. Trimming cost V 3 bases and J 0 bases, with 9 bases left between them. In germline, CDR1 is MNHEY, CDR2 SVGEGT. This CDR3 is CASSYEGRSNQPQHF. CDR3 DNA sequence: TGTGCCAGCAGTTATGAGGGACGTAGCAATCAGCCCCAGCATTTT.

The V gene is TRBV20-1, the J gene TRBJ2-7; D remains ambiguous. The CDR3 has 13 residues. Germline V gives CDR1 DFQATT, CDR2 SNEGSKA (reference sequence). V gave up 1 base and J gave up 3 bases, with 10 bases separating them. In DNA, the CDR3 is TGCAGTGCTAGAGGAGGATCCTACTACGAGCAGTACTTC. The encoded protein is CSARGGSYYEQYF.

The chain recombines TRBV5-1 with TRBJ1-2; D is possibly TRBD1 (6 bases). Trimming removed 3 bases at V and 1 base at J, with 16 bases between. The CDR3 is made up of 16 amino acids. CDR1 SGHRS and CDR2 YFSETQ come from the germline V gene. CDR3 region: CASSSRAGQINYGYTF. Here the CDR3 DNA reads TGCGCCAGCAGCTCCAGAGCTGGACAGATTAACTATGGCTACACCTTC.

This clonotype was counted a few times. This chain links TRBV20-1 with TRBJ1-1; D gene unclear. Trimming removed 1 base from V and 1 base from J, with 10 bases in between. The CDR3 runs to 14 residues. Germline V gene data show CDR1 as DFQATT and CDR2 as SNEGSKA (reference sequence). CDR3 sequence (DNA): TGCAGTGCTAGAGTAGCAGGCCCGAACACTGAAGCTTTCTTT. This gives the protein CSARVAGPNTEAFF.